This T cell receptor beta chain was identified during a study of blood T cell repertoires in COVID-19. Study details: The samples span acute and convalescent COVID-19 from the United States, Italy and Spain.

Germline CDR1 and CDR2: SEHNR and FQNEAQ (reference sequence). Trimming shortened V by 4 bases and J by 8 bases, and 13 bases separated the two germline ends. This CDR3 has 13 residues. Study processing details: Amplification with reference gene primers provided the estimates of nucleated cell counts. Clones were sequenced by immunoSEQ multiplex PCR, and TCRdb holds only the in-frame ones, with some missing. That table is the source of V, J and clone size, and D and trimming were worked out from the DNA. The sample holds some 270,000 clones; 65% to 90% are singletons and the top ten take approximately 9.6%.

The clonotype comes from a woman in her 50s with acute COVID-19. V usage is TRBV7-9 and J usage is TRBJ2-3, with a tentative D call TRBD1 (6 bases). Material for sequencing was PBMCs or T cells enriched from blood (not recorded which). CDR3 in DNA: TGTGCCAGCAGCTCTGAGGGGGTCCTTACGCAGTATTTT. Protein product: CASSSEGVLTQYF.